This T cell receptor (beta chain) comes out of a study of shared T cell receptors in the human thymus. The germline V gene has CDR1 MDHEN and CDR2 SYDVKM. V was cut by 5 bases and J by 0 bases, with 14 bases left in between. The CDR3 is 15 residues long. Repertoires were generated with immunoSEQ multiplex PCR, while TCRdb's copy carries only in-frame clones and drops some. The sample lists roughly 560,000 clones, 75% to 80% occurring once. This same sample was also taken into another study, of human thymus T cells.

Sample: thymocytes. The clonotype originates from a boy less than two years old with a congenital heart defect. The rearrangement uses TRBV28 and TRBJ2-7; TRBD1 might be the D (6 bases). This CDR3 reads CASSKRTAGSYEQYF. CDR3 in DNA: TGTGCCAGCAGTAAAAGGACAGCCGGCTCCTACGAGCAGTACTTC.